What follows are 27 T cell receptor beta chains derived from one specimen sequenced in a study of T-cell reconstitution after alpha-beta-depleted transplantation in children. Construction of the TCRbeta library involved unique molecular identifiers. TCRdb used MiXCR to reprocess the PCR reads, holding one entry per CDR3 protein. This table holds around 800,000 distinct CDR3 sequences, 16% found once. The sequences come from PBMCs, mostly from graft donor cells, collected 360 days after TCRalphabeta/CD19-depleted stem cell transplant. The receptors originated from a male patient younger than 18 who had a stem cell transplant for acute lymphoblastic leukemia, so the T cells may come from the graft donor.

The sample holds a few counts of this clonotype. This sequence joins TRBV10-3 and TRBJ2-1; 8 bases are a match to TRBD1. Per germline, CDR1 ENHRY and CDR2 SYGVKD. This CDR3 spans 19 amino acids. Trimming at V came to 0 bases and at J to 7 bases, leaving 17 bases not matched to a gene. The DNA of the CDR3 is TGTGCCATCAGTGAGTCGACAGGGGCCAGAGGGCTAGCAGGTAATGAGCAGTTCTTC. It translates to CAISESTGARGLAGNEQFF.

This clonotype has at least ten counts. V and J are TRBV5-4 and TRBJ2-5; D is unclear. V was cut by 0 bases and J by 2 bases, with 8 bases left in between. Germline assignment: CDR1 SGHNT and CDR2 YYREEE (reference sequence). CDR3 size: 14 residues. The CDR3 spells CASSLVSLQETQYF. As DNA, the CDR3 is TGTGCCAGCAGCTTGGTTTCTCTACAAGAGACCCAGTACTTC.

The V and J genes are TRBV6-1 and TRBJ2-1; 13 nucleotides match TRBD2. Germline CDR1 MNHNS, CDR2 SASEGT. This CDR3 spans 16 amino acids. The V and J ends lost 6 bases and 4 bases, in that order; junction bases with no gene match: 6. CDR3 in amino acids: CASRGGTSGKYNEQFF. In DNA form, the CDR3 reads TGTGCCAGCAGGGGGGGGACTAGCGGGAAGTACAATGAGCAGTTCTTC.

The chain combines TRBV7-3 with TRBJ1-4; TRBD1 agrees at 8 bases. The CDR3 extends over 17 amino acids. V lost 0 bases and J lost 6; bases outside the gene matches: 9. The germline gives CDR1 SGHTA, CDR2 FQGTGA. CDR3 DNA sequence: TGTGCCAGCAGCTTAACTAGGCTGGTGACAGGGGATGAAAAACTGTTTTTT. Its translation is CASSLTRLVTGDEKLFF.

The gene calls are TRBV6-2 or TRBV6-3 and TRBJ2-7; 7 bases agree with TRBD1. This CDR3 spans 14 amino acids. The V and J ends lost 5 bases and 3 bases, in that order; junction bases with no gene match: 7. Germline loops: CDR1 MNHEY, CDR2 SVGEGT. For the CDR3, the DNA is TGTGCCAGCAGTCCACCGGGACAGAGCTACGAGCAGTACTTC. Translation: CASSPPGQSYEQYF.

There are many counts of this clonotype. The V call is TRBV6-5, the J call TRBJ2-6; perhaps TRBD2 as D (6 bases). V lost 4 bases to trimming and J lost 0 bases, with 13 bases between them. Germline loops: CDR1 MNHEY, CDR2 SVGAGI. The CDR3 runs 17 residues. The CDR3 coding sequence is TGTGCCAGCAGTTCCGGGACTGATGCCTCTGGGGCCAACGTCCTGACTTTC. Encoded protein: CASSSGTDASGANVLTF.

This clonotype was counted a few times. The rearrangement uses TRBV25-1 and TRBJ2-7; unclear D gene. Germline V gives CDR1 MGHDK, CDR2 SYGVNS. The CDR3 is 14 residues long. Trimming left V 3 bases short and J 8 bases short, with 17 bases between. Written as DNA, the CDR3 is TGTGCCAGCAGTGACCCGGGCCCTCGTCCTCAGCAGTACTTC. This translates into CASSDPGPRPQQYF.

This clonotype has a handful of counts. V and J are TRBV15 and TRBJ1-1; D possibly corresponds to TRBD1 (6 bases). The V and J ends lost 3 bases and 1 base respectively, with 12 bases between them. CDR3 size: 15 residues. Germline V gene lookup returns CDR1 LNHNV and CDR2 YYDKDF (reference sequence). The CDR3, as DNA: TGTGCCACCAGCAGCCCCGGACAGCCGAACACTGAAGCTTTCTTT. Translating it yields CATSSPGQPNTEAFF.

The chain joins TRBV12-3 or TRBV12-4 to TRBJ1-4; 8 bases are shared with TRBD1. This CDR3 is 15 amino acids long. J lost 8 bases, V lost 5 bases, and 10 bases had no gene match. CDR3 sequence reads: CASSLGTGGREKLFF. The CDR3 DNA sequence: TGTGCCAGCAGTCTCGGGACAGGAGGGCGAGAAAAACTGTTTTTT.

The CDR3 sequence: CASRPFDGTNTGELFF. In nucleotides, the CDR3 is TGTGCCAGCCGACCCTTTGACGGAACGAACACCGGGGAGCTGTTTTTT. The chain uses TRBV5-6 and TRBJ2-2; D is uncertain. Trimming left V 7 bases short and J 0 bases short, with 16 bases between. Germline V lookup: CDR1 SGHDT, CDR2 YYEEEE. This CDR3 contains 16 residues.

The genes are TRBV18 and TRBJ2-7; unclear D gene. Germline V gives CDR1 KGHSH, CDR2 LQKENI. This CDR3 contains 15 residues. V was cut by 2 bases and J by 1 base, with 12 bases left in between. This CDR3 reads CASSPTSLASYEQYF. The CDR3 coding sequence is TGTGCCAGCTCACCAACCAGCCTTGCGTCCTACGAGCAGTACTTC.

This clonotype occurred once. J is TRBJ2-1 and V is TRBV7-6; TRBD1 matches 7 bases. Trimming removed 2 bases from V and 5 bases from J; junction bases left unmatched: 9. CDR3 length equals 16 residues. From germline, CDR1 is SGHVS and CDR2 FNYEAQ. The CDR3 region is CASSLIGLQGNNEQFF. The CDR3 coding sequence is TGTGCCAGCAGCTTAATTGGTTTACAGGGGAACAATGAGCAGTTCTTC. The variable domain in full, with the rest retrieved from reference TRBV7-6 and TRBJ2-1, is GAGVSQSPRYKVTKRGQDVALRCDPISGHVSLYWYRQALGQGPEFLTYFNYEAQQDKSGLPNDRFSAERPEGSISTLTIQRTEQRDSAMYRCASSLIGLQGNNEQFFGPGTRLTVL.

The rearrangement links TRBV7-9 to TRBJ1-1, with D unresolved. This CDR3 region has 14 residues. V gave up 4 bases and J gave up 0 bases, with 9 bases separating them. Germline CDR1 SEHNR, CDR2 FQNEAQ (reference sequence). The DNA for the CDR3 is TGTGCCAGCAGCTCAATTGGGGTGAACACTGAAGCTTTCTTT. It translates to CASSSIGVNTEAFF.

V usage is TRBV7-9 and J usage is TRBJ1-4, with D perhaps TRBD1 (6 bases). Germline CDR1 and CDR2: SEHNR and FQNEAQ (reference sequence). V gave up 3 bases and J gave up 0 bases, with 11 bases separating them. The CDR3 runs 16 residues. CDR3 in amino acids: CASSFPGGTTNEKLFF. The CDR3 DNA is TGTGCCAGCAGCTTTCCGGGGGGCACAACTAATGAAAAACTGTTTTTT.

The CDR3 sequence is CASSIGSGQGASYEQYF. CDR3 DNA: TGTGCCAGTAGTATAGGGTCGGGACAGGGGGCTTCCTACGAGCAGTACTTC. V and J are TRBV19 and TRBJ2-7; 12 bases are a match to TRBD1. The CDR3 contains 17 residues. Germline V CDR1 and CDR2: LNHDA, SQIVND (reference sequence). The junction had 5 bases not matched to a gene; V was cut back by 1 base and J by 1 base.

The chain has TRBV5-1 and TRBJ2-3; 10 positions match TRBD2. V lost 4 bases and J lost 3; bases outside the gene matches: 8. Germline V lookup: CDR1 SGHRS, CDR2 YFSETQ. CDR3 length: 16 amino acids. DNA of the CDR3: TGCGCCAGCAGCCTCGGGGGTAGCGGGAGGACAGATACGCAGTATTTT. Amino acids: CASSLGGSGRTDTQYF.

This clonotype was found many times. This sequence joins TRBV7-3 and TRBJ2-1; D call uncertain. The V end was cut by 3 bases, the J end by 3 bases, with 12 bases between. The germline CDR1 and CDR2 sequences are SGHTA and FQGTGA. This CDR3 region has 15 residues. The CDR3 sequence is CASSFSAGVYNEQFF. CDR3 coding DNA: TGTGCCAGCAGCTTCTCGGCAGGTGTCTACAATGAGCAGTTCTTC.

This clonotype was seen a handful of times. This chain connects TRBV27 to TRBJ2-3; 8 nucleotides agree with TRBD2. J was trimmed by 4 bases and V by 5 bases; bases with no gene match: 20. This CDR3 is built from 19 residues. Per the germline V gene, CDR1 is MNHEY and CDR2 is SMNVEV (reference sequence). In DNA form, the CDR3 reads TGTGCCAGCAGTCCACCTCAAGGTCGGGAGGGCCGTTACTCAGATACGCAGTATTTT. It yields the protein CASSPPQGREGRYSDTQYF.

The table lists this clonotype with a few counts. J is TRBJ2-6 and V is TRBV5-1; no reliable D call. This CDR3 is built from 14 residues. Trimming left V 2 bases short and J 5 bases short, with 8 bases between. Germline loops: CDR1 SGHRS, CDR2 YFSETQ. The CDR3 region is CASSLELRANVLTF. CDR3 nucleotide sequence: TGCGCCAGCAGCTTAGAACTCCGGGCCAACGTCCTGACTTTC.

CDR3 sequence reads: CASSEKSHPDYEQYF. The DNA of the CDR3 is TGTGCCAGCAGTGAAAAGAGCCACCCCGACTACGAGCAGTACTTC. The genes are TRBV25-1 and TRBJ2-7; D call uncertain. V was trimmed by 2 bases and J by 3 bases, leaving 14 bases between them. Germline loops: CDR1 MGHDK, CDR2 SYGVNS. This CDR3 comprises 15 residues.

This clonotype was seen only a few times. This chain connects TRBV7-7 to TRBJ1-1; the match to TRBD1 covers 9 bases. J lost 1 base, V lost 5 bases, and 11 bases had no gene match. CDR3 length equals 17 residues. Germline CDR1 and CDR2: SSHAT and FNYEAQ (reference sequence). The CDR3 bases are TGTGCCAGCAGCCGACTGGGACAGGGCGAAGCGAACACTGAAGCTTTCTTT. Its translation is CASSRLGQGEANTEAFF.

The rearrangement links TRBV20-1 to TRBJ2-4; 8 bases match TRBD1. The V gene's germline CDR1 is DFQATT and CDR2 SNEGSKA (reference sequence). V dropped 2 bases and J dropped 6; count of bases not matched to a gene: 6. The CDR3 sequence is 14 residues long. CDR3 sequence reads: CSARRTGPLNIQYF. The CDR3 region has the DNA TGCAGTGCTAGACGGACAGGGCCCTTAAACATTCAGTACTTC.

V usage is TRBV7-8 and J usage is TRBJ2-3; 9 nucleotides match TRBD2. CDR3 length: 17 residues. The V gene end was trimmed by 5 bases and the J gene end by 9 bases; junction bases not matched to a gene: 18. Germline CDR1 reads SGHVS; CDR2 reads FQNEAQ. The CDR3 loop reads CASSPSAGGTSSGTQYF. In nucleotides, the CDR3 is TGTGCCAGCAGCCCCTCGGCGGGGGGGACTAGCTCGGGAACGCAGTATTTT.

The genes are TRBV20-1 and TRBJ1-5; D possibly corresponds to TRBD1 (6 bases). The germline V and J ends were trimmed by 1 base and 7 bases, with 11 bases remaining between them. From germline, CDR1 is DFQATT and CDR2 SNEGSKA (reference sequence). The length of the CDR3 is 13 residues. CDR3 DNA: TGCAGTGCTAGAGGTGGGGGGCGGCAGCCCCAGCATTTT. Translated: CSARGGGRQPQHF.

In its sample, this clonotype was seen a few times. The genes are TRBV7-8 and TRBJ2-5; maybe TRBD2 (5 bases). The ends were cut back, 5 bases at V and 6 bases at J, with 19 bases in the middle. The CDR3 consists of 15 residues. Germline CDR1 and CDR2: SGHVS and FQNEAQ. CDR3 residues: CASSPERVPQKTQYF. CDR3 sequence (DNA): TGTGCCAGCAGCCCCGAGAGGGTCCCCCAGAAGACCCAGTACTTC.

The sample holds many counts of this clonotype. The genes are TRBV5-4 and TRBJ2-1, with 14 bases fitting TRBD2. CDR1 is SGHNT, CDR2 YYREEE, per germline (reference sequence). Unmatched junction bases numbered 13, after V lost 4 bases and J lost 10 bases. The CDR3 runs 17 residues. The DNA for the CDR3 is TGTGCCAGCAGCCCCGAAAGGACTAGCGGGAGGCTCGGCGAGCAGTTCTTC. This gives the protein CASSPERTSGRLGEQFF.

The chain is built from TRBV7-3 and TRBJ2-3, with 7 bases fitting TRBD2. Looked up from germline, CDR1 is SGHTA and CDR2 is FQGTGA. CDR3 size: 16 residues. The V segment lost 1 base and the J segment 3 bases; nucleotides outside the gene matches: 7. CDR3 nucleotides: TGTGCCAGCAGCTTAATGGGGGGGAGCACAACAGATACGCAGTATTTT. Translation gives CASSLMGGSTTDTQYF.